This TCR beta chain was captured by sequencing in a study of technical replicates of blood from a handful of donors. Repertoires were generated with immunoSEQ multiplex PCR, while TCRdb's copy carries only in-frame clones and drops some. The sample includes some 80,000 clones, more than 85% of them seen just once. V shed 4 bases, J shed 5 bases, and the junction held 8 bases outside the gene matches. CDR1 and CDR2 from the germline V gene are MNHEY and SMNVEV (reference sequence). The CDR3 contains 15 residues. The sequenced material came from T cells isolated from PBMCs. The receptor comes from a human donor in good health. The rearrangement joins TRBV27 to TRBJ2-7; 10 nucleotides align to TRBD1. The CDR3 DNA reads as TGTGCCAGCAGTTACAACCGGGACAGGGGCCACGAGCAGTACTTC. Its translation: CASSYNRDRGHEQYF.